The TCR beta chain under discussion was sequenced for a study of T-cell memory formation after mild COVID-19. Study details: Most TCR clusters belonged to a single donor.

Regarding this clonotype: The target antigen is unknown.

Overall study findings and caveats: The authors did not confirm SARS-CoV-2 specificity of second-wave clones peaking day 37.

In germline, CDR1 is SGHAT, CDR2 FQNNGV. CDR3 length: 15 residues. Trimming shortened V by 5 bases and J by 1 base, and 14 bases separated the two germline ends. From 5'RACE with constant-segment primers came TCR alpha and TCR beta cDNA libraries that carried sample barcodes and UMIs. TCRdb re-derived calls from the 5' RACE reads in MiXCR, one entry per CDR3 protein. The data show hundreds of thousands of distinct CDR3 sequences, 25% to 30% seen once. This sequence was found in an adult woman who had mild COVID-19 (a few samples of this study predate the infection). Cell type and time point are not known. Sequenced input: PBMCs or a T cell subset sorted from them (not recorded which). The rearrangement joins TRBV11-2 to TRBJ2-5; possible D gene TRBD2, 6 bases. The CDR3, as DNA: TGTGCCAGCAGCCAACTACTAGCTCCCCAAGAGACCCAGTACTTC. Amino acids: CASSQLLAPQETQYF. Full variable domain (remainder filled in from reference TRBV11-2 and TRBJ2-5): EAGVAQSPRYKIIEKRQSVAFWCNPISGHATLYWYQQILGQGPKLLIQFQNNGVVDDSQLPKDRFSAERLKGVDSTLKIQPAKLEDSAVYLCASSQLLAPQETQYFGPGTRLLVL.